The next 21 T cell receptor beta chains were all read from a single sample in a study of T-cell reconstitution after alpha-beta-depleted transplantation in children. TCRbeta library construction was performed incorporating unique molecular identifiers. TCRdb reprocessed the PCR reads with MiXCR, giving one entry per CDR3 protein. The repertoire holds about 540,000 distinct CDR3 sequences, with around 18% as singletons. The specimen comprised PBMCs from the stem cell graft donor, sampled from the stem cell graft. Receptors were obtained from a human donor who donated a stem cell graft to a child with acute lymphoblastic leukemia.

The chain recombines TRBV7-9 with TRBJ2-1; TRBD2 matches 8 bases. Germline V lookup: CDR1 SEHNR, CDR2 FQNEAQ (reference sequence). The CDR3 contains 12 residues. Losses at the gene ends were 8 bases for V and 15 bases for J; bases not matched to a gene: 12. The CDR3 region is CASAYNGGDAFF. The CDR3 DNA reads TGTGCCAGCGCCTATAACGGGGGGGACGCGTTCTTC.

This clonotype was found many times. The V call is TRBV5-1, the J call TRBJ2-3; D may be TRBD1 (6 bases). V was clipped by 0 bases and J by 2 bases, with 7 bases between them. Germline V CDR1 and CDR2: SGHRS, YFSETQ. The CDR3 has 14 residues. The CDR3 sequence is CASSLGGPTDTQYF. In DNA form, the CDR3 reads TGCGCCAGCAGCTTGGGGGGGCCCACAGATACGCAGTATTTT.

The J gene is TRBJ2-5, the V gene TRBV9; 8 bases match TRBD2. Per the germline V gene, CDR1 is SGDLS and CDR2 is YYNGEE. The J segment lost 4 bases and the V segment lost 0 bases, leaving 11 bases of the junction unmatched. The CDR3 sequence is 17 residues long. The CDR3 DNA is TGTGCCAGCAGCGTAGAGGGAAGCGGGAGCGATCGAGAGACCCAGTACTTC. Its translation: CASSVEGSGSDRETQYF.

This clonotype was found once. This sequence joins TRBV13 and TRBJ2-3, with D possibly being TRBD1 (6 bases). The V end was cut by 5 bases, the J end by 3 bases, with 12 bases between. This CDR3 is 14 amino acids long. The germline CDR1 and CDR2 sequences are PRHDT and FYEKMQ (reference sequence). CDR3 loop: CASSIIQGTDTQYF. CDR3 DNA: TGTGCCAGCAGCATAATCCAGGGGACAGATACGCAGTATTTT.

This clonotype appeared many times. The V call is TRBV15, the J call TRBJ2-2; tentatively, D is TRBD2 (5 bases). V lost 6 bases to trimming and J lost 5 bases, with 10 bases between them. Germline lookup yields CDR1 LNHNV and CDR2 YYDKDF (reference sequence). The CDR3 covers 13 residues. The CDR3 nucleotides read TGTGCCACCAGGAGGACTGGTACCGGGGAGCTGTTTTTT. This encodes CATRRTGTGELFF.

V and J are TRBV5-1 and TRBJ2-7; no clear D. This CDR3 has 13 amino acids. Germline loops: CDR1 SGHRS, CDR2 YFSETQ. Trimming took 3 bases from V and 7 from J, leaving 14 bases between them. The CDR3 nucleotides are TGCGCCAGCAGCTCTCTAATTAACCAGGAGCAGTACTTC. It specifies CASSSLINQEQYF.

The rearrangement links TRBV12-3 or TRBV12-4 to TRBJ2-2; perhaps TRBD2 as D (6 bases). V lost 7 bases to trimming and J lost 5 bases, with 14 bases between them. This CDR3 is built from 14 residues. CDR3 sequence: CASTPGDRTGELFF. The CDR3, as DNA: TGTGCCAGCACCCCGGGAGACCGGACCGGGGAGCTGTTTTTT.

There are a few counts of this clonotype. This sequence joins TRBV5-1 and TRBJ2-7; possibly TRBD1 for D (6 bases). The germline CDR1 and CDR2 sequences are SGHRS and YFSETQ. Trimming took 0 bases from V and 1 from J, leaving 17 bases between them. The CDR3 covers 17 residues. The CDR3, as DNA: TGCGCCAGCAGCTTGGTTCTTGGGACACTATTTTCCTACGAGCAGTACTTC. Translation: CASSLVLGTLFSYEQYF.

The V gene is TRBV7-2, the J gene TRBJ2-7; the D gene is possibly TRBD2 (8 bases). CDR1 and CDR2 from the germline V gene are SGHTA and FQGNSA. CDR3 size: 15 residues. V was clipped by 1 base and J by 3 bases, with 13 bases between them. CDR3 sequence reads: CASSLEGAGGYEQYF. CDR3 in DNA: TGTGCCAGCAGCTTAGAGGGGGCGGGGGGCTACGAGCAGTACTTC.

The chain employs TRBV12-3 or TRBV12-4 and TRBJ1-2; D not resolved. V lost 5 bases and J lost 4, with 14 bases in between. The CDR3 is made up of 14 amino acids. The CDR3 DNA sequence: TGTGCCAGCAGTAGTCGGGGAAGCCTCTATGGCTACACCTTC. This gives the protein CASSSRGSLYGYTF.

The V and J genes are TRBV12-3 or TRBV12-4 and TRBJ2-3; 10 positions agree with TRBD2. Trimming cost V 0 bases and J 4 bases; bases outside gene matches: 4. The CDR3 extends over 16 amino acids. The chain's CDR3 is CASSLALAGVADTQYF. The DNA of the CDR3 is TGTGCCAGCAGTTTAGCGCTAGCGGGAGTAGCAGATACGCAGTATTTT.

In this sample, this clonotype turned up a few times. V and J are TRBV18 and TRBJ1-1; 8 bases are shared with TRBD1. CDR1 and CDR2 from the germline V gene are KGHSH and LQKENI. The CDR3 has 16 amino acids. The J segment lost 1 base and the V segment lost 6 bases, leaving 10 bases of the junction unmatched. The CDR3: CASSSDRGVRNTEAFF. The CDR3 region has the DNA TGTGCCAGCTCGTCTGACAGGGGAGTTCGGAACACTGAAGCTTTCTTT.

The chain has TRBV6-1 and TRBJ1-1; D not certain. The germline V and J ends were trimmed by 7 bases and 1 base, with 19 bases remaining between them. There are 16 residues in the CDR3. CDR1 and CDR2 (germline): MNHNS, SASEGT. The chain's CDR3 is CASTAARTVGNTEAFF. CDR3 DNA: TGTGCCAGCACCGCTGCGCGTACAGTAGGGAACACTGAAGCTTTCTTT.

This clonotype came up a few times. CDR3 amino acids: CASGLSTGGLLTDTQYF. CDR3 nucleotides: TGTGCTAGTGGTTTGAGTACAGGGGGCCTCCTCACAGATACGCAGTATTTT. The rearrangement links TRBV12-5 to TRBJ2-3; TRBD1 aligns across 9 bases. The germline V gene encodes CDR1 LGHNT and CDR2 FRNRAP. This CDR3 comprises 17 residues. The trim removed 2 bases at V and 2 bases at J, leaving 8 bases unmatched.

The V call is TRBV20-1, the J call TRBJ2-7, with TRBD2 matching over 12 bases. In germline, CDR1 is DFQATT, CDR2 SNEGSKA (reference sequence). CDR3 length: 16 residues. Losses at the gene ends were 3 bases for V and 0 bases for J; bases not matched to a gene: 6. The CDR3 spells CSASPSGRVSSYEQYF. For the CDR3, the DNA is TGCAGTGCTAGTCCTAGCGGGAGGGTCAGCTCCTACGAGCAGTACTTC.

This clonotype was recorded a few times. The V and J genes are TRBV27 and TRBJ2-5; D remains ambiguous. Per the germline V gene, CDR1 is MNHEY and CDR2 is SMNVEV (reference sequence). The CDR3 is made up of 15 amino acids. The V gene lost 5 bases and the J gene lost 5 bases, with 18 bases spanning the gap. Here the CDR3 reads CASSATAAPRETQYF. The CDR3 DNA reads as TGTGCCAGCAGTGCAACGGCGGCCCCCCGGGAGACCCAGTACTTC.

This clonotype was seen more than once but under ten times. The chain uses TRBV3-1 and TRBJ1-2; TRBD1 aligns across 11 bases. With V trimmed by 4 bases and J by 8 bases, 6 bases remained unmatched. There are 14 residues in the CDR3. Germline CDR1 LGHDT, CDR2 YNNKEL (reference sequence). The CDR3 DNA sequence: TGTGCCAGCAGCCCCGTGGGACAGGGGGGAGGCTACACCTTC. Protein sequence: CASSPVGQGGGYTF. Using reference TRBV3-1 and TRBJ1-2 for the parts outside the CDR3, the full variable domain is DTAVSQTPKYLVTQMGNDKSIKCEQNLGHDTMYWYKQDSKKFLKIMFSYNNKELIINETVPNRFSPKSPDKAHLNLHINSLELGDSAVYFCASSPVGQGGGYTFGSGTRLTVV.

The V gene is TRBV29-1, the J gene TRBJ1-2; TRBD1 is a possible D gene (5 bases). The V gene lost 4 bases and the J gene lost 8 bases, with 23 bases spanning the gap. This CDR3 comprises 15 residues. Germline CDR1 and CDR2: SQVTM and ANQGSEA. The CDR3 DNA follows: TGCAGCGTTGCCGGATCGGCGACACGGGACTCGGGCTACACCTTC. This gives the protein CSVAGSATRDSGYTF.

The chain is built from TRBV29-1 and TRBJ2-3; a possible D gene is TRBD2 (5 bases). CDR1 is SQVTM, CDR2 ANQGSEA, per germline. Between the trimmed V and J ends, which lost 2 bases and 0 bases, there was a span of 15 bases. This CDR3 comprises 16 residues. CDR3 DNA sequence: TGCAGCGTTGAACCTTCATACGGCGGGAGCACAGATACGCAGTATTTT. Translation: CSVEPSYGGSTDTQYF.

V and J are TRBV4-2 and TRBJ2-1, with D possibly being TRBD2 (6 bases). CDR1 and CDR2 from the germline V gene are LGHNA and YNFKEQ. V lost 4 bases to trimming and J lost 13 bases, with 11 bases between them. The CDR3 has 11 residues. The DNA for the CDR3 is TGTGCCAGCAGCCTCGGCGGGGCACAGTTCTTC. It codes for CASSLGGAQFF.

Ten or more counts support this clonotype. The chain carries TRBV5-1 and TRBJ1-5; 7 nucleotides align to TRBD1. J lost 2 bases, V lost 4 bases, and 3 bases had no gene match. There are 14 residues in the CDR3. CDR1 and CDR2 (germline): SGHRS, YFSETQ. The CDR3 spells CASSLGTGNQPQHF. CDR3 DNA: TGCGCCAGCAGCCTCGGGACAGGCAATCAGCCCCAGCATTTT.